This T cell receptor beta chain derives from a study of OX40 agonist ivuxolimab in advanced cancers. Turning to the study itself: Partial responses were seen in three patients, one with hepatocellular carcinoma and two with cutaneous melanoma.

Germline CDR1 reads GTSNPN; CDR2 reads SVGIG (reference sequence). The CDR3 is 18 residues long. The V segment lost 5 bases and the J segment 0 bases; nucleotides outside the gene matches: 12. Profiling relied on immunoSEQ multiplex PCR, and the TCRdb table lists in-frame clones only, not all of them. The table shows 46,000 or so clones, with roughly 86% occurring only once. Sequencing used CD4+ or CD8+ T cells sorted from blood, obtained in a trial of the OX40 agonist ivuxolimab. This receptor was identified in an adult with an advanced solid tumor such as melanoma, head and neck, liver or kidney cancer. V gene TRBV30 combines with J gene TRBJ2-3, with TRBD2 matching over 12 bases. This CDR3 reads CAWLSPSGGALSTDTQYF. In DNA form, the CDR3 reads TGTGCCTGGCTTTCCCCTAGCGGGGGGGCACTTAGCACAGATACGCAGTATTTT.